This T cell receptor beta chain is from a study of Graves' ophthalmopathy and Graves' hyperthyroidism. General study points: Blood also carried most expanded thyroid clonotypes exceeding 0.001 frequency.

Ophthalmopathy was moderately-to-severely active, CAS at least 3, NOSPECS at least 4, lasting under 3 months. None of the included patients had other autoimmune diseases, uncontrolled infections, pregnancy or lactation, as these led to exclusion. Orbital computed tomography, together with clinical symptoms, serum thyroxine, TRAb and thyroid ultrasound, was used for diagnosis. Looked up from germline, CDR1 is MNHNS and CDR2 is SASEGT. The CDR3 is 15 residues long. Trimming cost V 5 bases and J 4 bases, with 17 bases left between them. Amplifying from RNA transcripts, the study obtained TCR beta CDR3 regions. A first-round RT-PCR used HTBI primers, followed by a second-round multiplex PCR. TCRdb independently ran MiXCR on the multiplex PCR reads; one entry per CDR3 protein. There are about 150,000 distinct CDR3 sequences in the sample; about 40% occur only once, and 5.8% lies in the top ten. This clonotype was recorded a few times. The antigen is undetermined.

Sequencing was performed on peripheral blood. The source is a woman in her thirties or forties with Graves' ophthalmopathy. The chain combines TRBV6-1 with TRBJ1-1, with D unclear. In DNA, the CDR3 is TGTGCCAGCAGTCGCCCTCCCGGGGTAGGCACTGAAGCTTTCTTT. This encodes CASSRPPGVGTEAFF.